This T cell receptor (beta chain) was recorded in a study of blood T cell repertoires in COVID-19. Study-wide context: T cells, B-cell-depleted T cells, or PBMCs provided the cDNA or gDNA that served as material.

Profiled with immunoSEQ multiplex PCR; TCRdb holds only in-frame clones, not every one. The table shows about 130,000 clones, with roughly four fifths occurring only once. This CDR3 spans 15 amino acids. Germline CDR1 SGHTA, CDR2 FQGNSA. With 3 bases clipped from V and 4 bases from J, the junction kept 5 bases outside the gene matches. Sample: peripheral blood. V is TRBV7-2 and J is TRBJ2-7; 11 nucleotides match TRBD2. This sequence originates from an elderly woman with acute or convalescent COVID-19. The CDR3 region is CASSLAGTSGYEQYF. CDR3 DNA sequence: TGTGCCAGCAGCTTGGCTGGGACTAGCGGATACGAGCAGTACTTC.